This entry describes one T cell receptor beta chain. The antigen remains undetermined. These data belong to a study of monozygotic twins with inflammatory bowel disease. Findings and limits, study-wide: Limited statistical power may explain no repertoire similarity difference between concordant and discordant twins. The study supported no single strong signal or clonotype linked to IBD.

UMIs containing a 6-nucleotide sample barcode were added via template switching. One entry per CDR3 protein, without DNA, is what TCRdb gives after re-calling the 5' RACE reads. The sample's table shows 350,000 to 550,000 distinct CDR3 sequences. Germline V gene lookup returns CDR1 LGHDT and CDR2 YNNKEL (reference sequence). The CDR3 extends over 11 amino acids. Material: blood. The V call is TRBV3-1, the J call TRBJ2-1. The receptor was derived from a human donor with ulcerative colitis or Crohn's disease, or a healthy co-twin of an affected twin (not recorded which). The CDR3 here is CASSPGYEQFF.